The entry below gives a single T cell receptor beta chain sequence along with its context. This clonotype was seen repeatedly, ten times or more. Its antigen is still unknown. Germline is not matched at one junction end, which may reflect a read error. Libraries of naive CD8 T cells were built from about 21,000 to 970,000 sorted cells, with 10%, 30% or 50% of the purified RNA used. Naive CD8 T cells, defined as CD8+CD4-CCR7+CD45RA+, were FACS-sorted into RLT Plus buffer on a BD FACSAria II. To test detection sensitivity, Jurkat RNA equal to under 13 TCR copies was added to samples of roughly 18,000-1,100,000 naive CD8 T cells. CD8 T cells were enriched with RosetteSep CD8+ T Cell Enrichment Cocktail and Ficoll-Paque, followed by ACK red cell lysis. The data originate from a study of molecular identifiers for immune sequencing clone quantification (dated by TCRdb to 2016 to 2018). In terms of the full investigation: For a replicate experiment, the RNA from either 20,000 or 100,000 naive CD8 T cells was divided into five aliquots, and four of those aliquots went on to sequencing. The study was a methods study using CD8 T cells to benchmark molecular-identifier clustering-based TCR repertoire sequencing (MIDCIRS) and TCR RNA copy counting.

General findings and caveats noted by the study authors: Highly expanded clone sizes could be underestimated because identical TCR molecules may share a barcode. Naive libraries contained spiked-in Jurkat TCR RNA (approximately nine copies' worth), which is not part of the donor repertoire. In CMV-specific effector cells, clones with more than 20 RNA copies contained over 99% of molecules, whereas in naive cells such clones contained under 1% of molecules. Without barcode sub-clustering, chimeric consensus sequences inflated TCR diversity; chimeras reached as high as 47%. A single cell's worth of spiked-in Jurkat TCR RNA was reported detectable even among around 1 million naive CD8 T cells. About 2.9 recovered TCR RNA copies per cell were obtained by modeling, versus about 10 by digital PCR, implying a capture efficiency of 25% to 30%.

The method behind the library was PCR. Sequencing was carried out with a NextSeq 500. Bulk TCR libraries were prepared as previously described, using TCR primers listed in Table S5. Total RNA was purified with the Qiagen AllPrep DNA/RNA kit. Before any analysis, reads coming from multiple sequencing runs of the same library were combined into one pool. The study's own analysis went as follows. Only reads with exact TCR constant sequence were kept, trimmed to 150 nt, and grouped by their 12-nt molecular barcodes. Reads within each barcode group were sub-clustered using a 15% Levenshtein threshold, and quality-weighted consensus sequences were constructed for each RNA molecule. Non-functional sequences were discarded, and so were lower-count sequences lying one edit away from another sequence. Based on fitting two negative binomial distributions, any barcode sub-cluster with under 20% of the maximum read count was discarded. The public reads were reanalyzed by TCRdb: fastp trimming at Q25, MiXCR alignment, in-frame beta chains only. One record per CDR3 amino acid sequence lists the most common genes and DNA. Clone size and V and J calls follow TCRdb, not the original study. This sample comprises about 510,000 distinct CDR3 sequences, around 23% of them detected only once. Jointly, the top ten make up around 0.8% of the sample.

CDR1 LGHNA and CDR2 YSLEER are derived from the germline V gene. The CDR3 goes from the cysteine to the phenylalanine over 17 residues. Of the read, only the CDR3 DNA is kept; its 51 bases are in frame from base 1. The rearrangement joined TRBV4-3 to TRBJ2-4; a stretch of 9 junction bases matches TRBD1. The sequenced material came from naive CD8+ T cells from blood, with Jurkat cell RNA spiked in. The sample's cell subset or site, from its label and the paper: FACS-sorted CD8+CD4-CCR7+CD45RA+ naive T cells. The clonotype comes from a human donor in good health. Some libraries in this study had Jurkat cell RNA spiked in. The bases read TGCGCCAGCAGCCAAGATAAATCACAGGGGGCCAGAAACATTCAGTACTTC. Its translation reads: CASSQDKSQGARNIQYF.